The present T cell receptor beta chain was sequenced within a study of shared clonotypes between healthy human individuals (TCRdb year 2020). Regarding the research as a whole: A few men and a couple of women, aged 18 to 49 years, made up the cohort. The study deeply sequenced blood TCR repertoires of about five healthy adults to estimate repertoire size and the extent of clonotype sharing between individuals. Libraries were prepared and TCR repertoires were sequenced by different laboratories using diverse techniques, in order to increase sequencing depth and limit assay-specific biases. Each donor's leukapheresis produced roughly between roughly 0.85 and 9.5 billion PBMCs.

Comment on this clone: The antigen this receptor binds is unknown. No qualities accompany the bases; no much larger clone lies one base away.

The CDR3 holds 12 amino acids from the cysteine to the phenylalanine. The sequence is cut down to CDR3 DNA, 36 bases in frame from base 1. A distance of 10 bases separates the germline ends of V and J, which lose 2 bases and 10 bases respectively. CDR1 SGHRS and CDR2 YFSETQ were looked up in the germline V gene. Healthy HIV-negative adults with no recently reported acute infections or vaccinations were included as donors. Every donor was a Caucasian adult living in Nashville, Tennessee, USA. For unsorted samples, 90 million or so PBMCs were counted, and genomic DNA was extracted using the QIAamp DNA Blood Mini kit. After blood collection by leukapheresis, PBMCs were isolated using Ficoll-Histopaque density gradient centrifugation and then cryopreserved in the vapor phase of liquid nitrogen. Points the paper makes about the study in general: Only blood was sampled, and tissue TCR repertoires likely differ from those in blood. The small number of donors limited the genetic and exposure-history diversity represented. Pairwise subsampling led to the expectation that sequencing depth would affect the degree of clonotype sharing among donors.

TCR CDR3 regions were amplified from genomic DNA by multiplex PCR using the deep immunoSEQ assay. Extracted genomic DNA from each cell subset was distributed evenly across all wells of several immunoSEQ 96-well plates, and each plate was treated as a replicate. For unsorted PBMC, approximately 0.3 ug of genomic DNA, equivalent to about 30,000 T cell genomes, went into each replicate PCR. Ten immunoSEQ deep assay plates were used to sequence unsorted PBMC genomic DNA. Purified libraries were quantified with a Qubit 3.0 fluorometer, sized on a Bioanalyzer 2100, and re-quantified with the KAPA Library Quantification kit. A separate single-read 150-cycle Illumina NextSeq 550 flow cell was used to sequence each immunoSEQ 96-well plate. In the authors' own workflow: Because the immunoSEQ output included only junctional sequences and no quality scores, the filtering could not be the same as the filtering used for full-length reads. To assign V/J genes and CDR3, sequences were annotated using PyIR, a Python wrapper for IgBLAST v1.9, with IMGT germline references. Reads were filtered out if the reads had weak V/J assignments (E-value above 1e-6), no CDR3, stop codons, out-of-frame junctions, or ambiguous translated residues. V3J clonotypes were defined by identical inferred V gene, J gene, and CDR3 amino acid sequence. To compute the percentage overlap between repertoires, the number of shared unique clonotypes was divided by the size of the smaller repertoire. Repertoire richness was assessed with RTK rarefaction, the Chao1 estimator, and Recon v2.1 estimates of unobserved clonotypes. The table comes from immuneACCESS by way of TCRdb, which keeps in-frame sequences with V and J called. Part of the clones is missing from these tables; in studies checked, under half for an unresolved V gene and the rest for unknown reasons. The V and J calls and clone size come from that table; D and trimming were worked out from the DNA. This sample gives fewer than 650,000 clones in total; 76% of them show up just once. Approximately 12% of the sample is held by the ten biggest clonotypes.

Recombination connected TRBV5-1 to TRBJ2-1; the D gene is not confidently resolved. The clonotype comes from a woman in her thirties or forties in good health. Some clones in this sample may be carry-over from other donors' samples. Source material: PBMCs. CDR3 region: CASSLMLREQFF. The nucleotide sequence is given as TGCGCCAGCAGCTTAATGCTCCGCGAGCAGTTCTTC.